This T cell receptor (beta chain) was identified during a study of blood T cell repertoires in COVID-19. With 4 bases removed from V and 2 bases from J, the gap between germline ends came to 17 bases. Germline V lookup: CDR1 SGHVT, CDR2 SQSDAQ. This CDR3 spans 16 amino acids. Only in-frame clones appear in the TCRdb table, and some are missing; sequencing was by immunoSEQ multiplex PCR. The data contain 140,000 to 150,000 clones, 80% of them singletons. The V gene is TRBV7-4, the J gene TRBJ1-2; D gene unclear. What was sequenced was peripheral blood. The TCR comes from a woman between 50 and 59 years old with acute or convalescent COVID-19. This chain's CDR3 is CASSSYPQVFNYGYTF. Here the CDR3 DNA reads TGTGCCAGCAGCTCCTATCCCCAGGTTTTCAACTATGGCTACACCTTC. Combining the CDR3 with reference TRBV7-4 and TRBJ1-2 gives the whole variable domain GAGVSQSPRYKVAKRGRDVALRCDSISGHVTLYWYRQTLGQGSEVLTYSQSDAQRDKSGRPSGRFSAERPERSVSTLKIQRTEQGDSAVYLCASSSYPQVFNYGYTFGSGTRLTVV.